This TCR beta chain originates from a study of CD8+CD57+ T cells in acquired aplastic anemia. Overall study findings and caveats: A set of 25 to 30 CD8+ CDR3 sequences was shared between patients and controls, and these sequences appeared highly expressed in patients.

Patients selected for sequencing had displayed CD8+CD57+ cell expansion by flow cytometry. Every patient was diagnosed with severe acquired aplastic anemia. CDR3 and TCR beta VDJ profiling relied on genomic DNA as the template. TCRdb called the reads again in MiXCR, with one record for every CDR3 protein. Of about 180,000 distinct CDR3 sequences detected, 63% appear once; the ten largest clones hold about 42%. In the case of this clonotype: As yet, its antigen is unknown.

Germline V CDR1 and CDR2: WSHSY, SAAADI. The CDR3 runs to 14 residues. With 0 bases removed from V and 11 bases from J, the gap between germline ends came to 14 bases. The source material was sorted CD4+, CD8+, or CD8+CD57+ T cells (not recorded which) from PBMCs. This sequence was found in a human donor with aplastic anemia. The V and J genes are TRBV10-2 and TRBJ1-3; a possible D gene is TRBD1 (5 bases). The CDR3 region is CASSESPGPEAIYF. CDR3 sequence (DNA): TGCGCCAGCAGTGAGTCGCCGGGACCGGAAGCCATATATTTT.